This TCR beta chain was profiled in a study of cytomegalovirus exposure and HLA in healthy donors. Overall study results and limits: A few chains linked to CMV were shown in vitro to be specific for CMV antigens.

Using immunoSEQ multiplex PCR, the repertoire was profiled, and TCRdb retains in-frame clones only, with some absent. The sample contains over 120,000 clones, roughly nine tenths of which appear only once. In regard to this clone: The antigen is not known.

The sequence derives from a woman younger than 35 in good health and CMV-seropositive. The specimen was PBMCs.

DNA of the CDR3: TGCGCCAGCAGCCAAGGAGGCTACGGGGTATCCTACGAGCAGTACTTC. Protein: CASSQGGYGVSYEQYF. The rearrangement uses TRBV4-1 and TRBJ2-7, with D possibly being TRBD2 (5 bases). Germline V gene lookup returns CDR1 MGHRA and CDR2 YSYEKL. V dropped 1 base and J dropped 1 base, with 14 bases sitting between them. The CDR3 has 16 residues.